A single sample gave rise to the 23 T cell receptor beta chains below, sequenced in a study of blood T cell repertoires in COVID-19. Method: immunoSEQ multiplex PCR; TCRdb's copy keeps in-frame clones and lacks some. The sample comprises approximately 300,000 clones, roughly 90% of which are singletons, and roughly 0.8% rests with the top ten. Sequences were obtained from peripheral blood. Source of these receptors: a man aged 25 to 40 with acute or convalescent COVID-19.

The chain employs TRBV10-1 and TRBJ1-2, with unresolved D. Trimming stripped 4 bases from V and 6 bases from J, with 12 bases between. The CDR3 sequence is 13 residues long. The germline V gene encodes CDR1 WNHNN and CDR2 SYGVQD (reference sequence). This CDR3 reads CASSASRRDGYTF. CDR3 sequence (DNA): TGCGCCAGCAGTGCTAGCAGGCGGGATGGCTACACCTTC.

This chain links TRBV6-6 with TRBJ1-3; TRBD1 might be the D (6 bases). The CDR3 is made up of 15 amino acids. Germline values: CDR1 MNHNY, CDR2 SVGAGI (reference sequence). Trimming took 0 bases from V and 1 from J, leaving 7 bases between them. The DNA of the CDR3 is TGTGCCAGCAGTTACTCCACAGGGTCTGGAAACACCATATATTTT. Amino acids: CASSYSTGSGNTIYF.

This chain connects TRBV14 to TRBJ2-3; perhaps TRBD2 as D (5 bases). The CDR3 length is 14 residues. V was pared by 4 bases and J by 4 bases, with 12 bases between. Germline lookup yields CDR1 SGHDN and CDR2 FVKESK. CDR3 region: CASSPPGWADTQYF. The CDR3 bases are TGTGCCAGCAGCCCCCCGGGATGGGCAGATACGCAGTATTTT.

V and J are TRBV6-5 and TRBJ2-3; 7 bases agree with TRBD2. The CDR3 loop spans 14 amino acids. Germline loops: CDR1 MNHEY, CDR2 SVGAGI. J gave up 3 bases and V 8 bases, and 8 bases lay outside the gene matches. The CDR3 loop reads CASLGRGRTDTQYF. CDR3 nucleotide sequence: TGTGCCAGCCTAGGGAGGGGCCGAACAGATACGCAGTATTTT.

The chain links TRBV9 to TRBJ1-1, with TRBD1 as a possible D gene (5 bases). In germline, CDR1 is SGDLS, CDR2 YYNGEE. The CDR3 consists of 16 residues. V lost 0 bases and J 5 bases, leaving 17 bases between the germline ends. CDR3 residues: CASSVVGQATFTEAFF. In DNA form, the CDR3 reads TGTGCCAGCAGCGTAGTTGGACAAGCTACCTTTACTGAAGCTTTCTTT. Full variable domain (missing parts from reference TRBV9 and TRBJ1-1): DSGVTQTPKHLITATGQRVTLRCSPRSGDLSVYWYQQSLDQGLQFLIQYYNGEERAKGNILERFSAQQFPDLHSELNLSSLELGDSALYFCASSVVGQATFTEAFFGQGTRLTVV.

CDR3 region: CASSLNGGNQPQHF. The CDR3 DNA sequence: TGTGCCAGCAGTTTGAACGGGGGCAATCAGCCCCAGCATTTT. The J gene is TRBJ1-5, the V gene TRBV28; D not certain. With 3 bases removed from V and 2 bases from J, the gap between germline ends came to 8 bases. Germline V gene lookup returns CDR1 MDHEN and CDR2 SYDVKM. CDR3 length: 14 residues.

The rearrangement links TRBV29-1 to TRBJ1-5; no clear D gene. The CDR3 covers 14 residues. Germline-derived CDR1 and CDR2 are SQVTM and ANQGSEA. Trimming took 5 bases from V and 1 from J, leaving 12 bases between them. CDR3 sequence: CSVLLPQSNQPQHF. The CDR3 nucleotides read TGCAGCGTTTTATTGCCGCAGAGCAATCAGCCCCAGCATTTT.

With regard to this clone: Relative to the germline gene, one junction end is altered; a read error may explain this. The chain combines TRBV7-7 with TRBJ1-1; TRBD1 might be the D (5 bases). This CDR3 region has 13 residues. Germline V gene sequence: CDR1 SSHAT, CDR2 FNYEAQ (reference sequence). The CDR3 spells CASSVDRNTEAFF. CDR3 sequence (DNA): TGTGCTAGCAGCGTCGACAGGAACACTGAAGCTTTCTTT. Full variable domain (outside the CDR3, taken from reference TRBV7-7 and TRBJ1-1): GAGVSQSPRYKVTKRGQDVTLRCDPISSHATLYWYQQALGQGPEFLTYFNYEAQPDKSGLPSDRFSAERPEGSISTLTIQRTEQRDSAMYRCASSVDRNTEAFFGQGTRLTVV.

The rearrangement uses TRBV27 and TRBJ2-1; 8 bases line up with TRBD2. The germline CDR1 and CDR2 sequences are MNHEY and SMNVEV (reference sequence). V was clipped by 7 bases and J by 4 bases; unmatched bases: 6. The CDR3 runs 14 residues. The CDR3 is CASKGIAGYNEQFF. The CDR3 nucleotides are TGTGCCAGCAAGGGAATAGCGGGATACAATGAGCAGTTCTTC.

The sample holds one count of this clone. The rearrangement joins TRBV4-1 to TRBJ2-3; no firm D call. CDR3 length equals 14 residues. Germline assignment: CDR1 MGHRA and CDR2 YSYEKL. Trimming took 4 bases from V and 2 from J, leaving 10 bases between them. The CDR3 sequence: CASSPPLFTDTQYF. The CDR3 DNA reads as TGCGCCAGCAGCCCCCCCCTATTCACAGATACGCAGTATTTT.

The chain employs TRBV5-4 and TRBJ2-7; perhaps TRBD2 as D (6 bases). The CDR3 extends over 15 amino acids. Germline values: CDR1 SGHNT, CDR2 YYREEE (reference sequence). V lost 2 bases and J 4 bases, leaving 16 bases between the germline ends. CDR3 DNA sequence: TGTGCCAGCAGCTTTTCCGGGAGAGGCGTTTACGAGCAGTACTTC. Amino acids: CASSFSGRGVYEQYF. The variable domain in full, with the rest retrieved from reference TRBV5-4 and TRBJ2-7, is ETGVTQSPTHLIKTRGQQVTLRCSSQSGHNTVSWYQQALGQGPQFIFQYYREEENGRGNFPPRFSGLQFPNYSSELNVNALELDDSALYLCASSFSGRGVYEQYFGPGTRLTVT.

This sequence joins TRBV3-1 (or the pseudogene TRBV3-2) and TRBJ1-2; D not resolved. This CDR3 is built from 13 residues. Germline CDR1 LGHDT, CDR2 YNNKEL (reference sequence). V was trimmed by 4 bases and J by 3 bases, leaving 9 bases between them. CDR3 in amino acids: CASSLQIYYGYTF. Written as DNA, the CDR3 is TGTGCCAGCAGCCTACAGATTTACTATGGCTACACCTTC.

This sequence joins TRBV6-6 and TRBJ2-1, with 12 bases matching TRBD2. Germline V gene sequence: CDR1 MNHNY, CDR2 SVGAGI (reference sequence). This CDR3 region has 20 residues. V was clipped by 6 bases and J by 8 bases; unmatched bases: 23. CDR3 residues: CASSHYASGRAQRAKDEQFF. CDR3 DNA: TGTGCCAGCAGCCACTATGCTAGCGGGAGGGCCCAGAGGGCTAAGGATGAGCAGTTCTTC.

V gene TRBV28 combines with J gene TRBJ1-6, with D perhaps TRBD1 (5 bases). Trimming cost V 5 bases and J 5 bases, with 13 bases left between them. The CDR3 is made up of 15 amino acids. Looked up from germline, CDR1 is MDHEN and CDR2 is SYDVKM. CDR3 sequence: CASSPSTVNNSPLHF. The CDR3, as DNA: TGTGCCAGCAGTCCCTCGACAGTAAATAATTCACCCCTCCACTTT.

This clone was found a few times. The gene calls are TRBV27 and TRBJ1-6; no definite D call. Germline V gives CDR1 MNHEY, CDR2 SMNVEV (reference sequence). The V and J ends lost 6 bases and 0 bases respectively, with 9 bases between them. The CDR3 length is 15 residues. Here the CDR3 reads CASRPYHSYNSPLHF. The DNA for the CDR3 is TGTGCCAGCAGACCCTACCACTCCTATAATTCACCCCTCCACTTT.

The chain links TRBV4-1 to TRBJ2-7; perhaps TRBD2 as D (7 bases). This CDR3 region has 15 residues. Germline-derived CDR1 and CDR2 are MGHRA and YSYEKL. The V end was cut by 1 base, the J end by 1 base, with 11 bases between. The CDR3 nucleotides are TGCGCCAGCAGCCAAGCAGCGGGACAATCCTACGAGCAGTACTTC. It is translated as CASSQAAGQSYEQYF.

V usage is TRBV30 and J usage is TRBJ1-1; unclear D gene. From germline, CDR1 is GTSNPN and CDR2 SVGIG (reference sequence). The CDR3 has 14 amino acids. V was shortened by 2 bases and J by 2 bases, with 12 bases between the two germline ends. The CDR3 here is CAWSFDTANTEAFF. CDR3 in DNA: TGTGCCTGGAGTTTTGACACAGCAAACACTGAAGCTTTCTTT.

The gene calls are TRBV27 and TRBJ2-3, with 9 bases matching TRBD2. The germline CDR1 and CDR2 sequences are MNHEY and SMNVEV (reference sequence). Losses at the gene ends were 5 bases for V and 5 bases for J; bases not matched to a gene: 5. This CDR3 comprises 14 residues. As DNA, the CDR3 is TGTGCCAGCAGTATTAGCGGGGGACGAGATACGCAGTATTTT. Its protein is CASSISGGRDTQYF.

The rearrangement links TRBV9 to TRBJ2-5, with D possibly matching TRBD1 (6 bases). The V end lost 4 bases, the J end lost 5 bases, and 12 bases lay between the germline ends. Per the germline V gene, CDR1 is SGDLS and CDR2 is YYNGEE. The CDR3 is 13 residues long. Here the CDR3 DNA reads TGTGCCAGCAGCAGGTCTGGGGGCGAGACCCAGTACTTC. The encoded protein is CASSRSGGETQYF.

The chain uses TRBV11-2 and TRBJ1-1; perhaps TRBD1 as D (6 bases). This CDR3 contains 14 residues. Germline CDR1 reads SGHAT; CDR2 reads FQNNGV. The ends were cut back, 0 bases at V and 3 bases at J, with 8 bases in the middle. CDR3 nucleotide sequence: TGTGCCAGCAGCTTAGATGGGGGCTACACTGAAGCTTTCTTT. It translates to CASSLDGGYTEAFF. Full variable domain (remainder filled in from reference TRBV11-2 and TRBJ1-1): EAGVAQSPRYKIIEKRQSVAFWCNPISGHATLYWYQQILGQGPKLLIQFQNNGVVDDSQLPKDRFSAERLKGVDSTLKIQPAKLEDSAVYLCASSLDGGYTEAFFGQGTRLTVV.

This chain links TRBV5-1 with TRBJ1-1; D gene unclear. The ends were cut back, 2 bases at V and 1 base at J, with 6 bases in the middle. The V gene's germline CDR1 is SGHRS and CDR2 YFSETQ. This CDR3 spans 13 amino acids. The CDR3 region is CASSLTPNTEAFF. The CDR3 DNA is TGCGCCAGCAGCTTAACTCCGAACACTGAAGCTTTCTTT.

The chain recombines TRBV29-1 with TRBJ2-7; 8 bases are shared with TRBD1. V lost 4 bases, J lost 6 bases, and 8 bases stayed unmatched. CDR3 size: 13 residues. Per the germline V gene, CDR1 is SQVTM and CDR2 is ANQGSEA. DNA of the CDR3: TGCAGCGTTGTAGGGACAGGTTCCCTCGAGCAGTACTTC. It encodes CSVVGTGSLEQYF.

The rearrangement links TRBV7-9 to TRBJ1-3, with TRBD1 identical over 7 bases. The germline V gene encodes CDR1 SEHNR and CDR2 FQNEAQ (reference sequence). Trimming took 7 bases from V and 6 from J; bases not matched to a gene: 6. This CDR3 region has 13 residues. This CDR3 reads CASIRTGANTIYF. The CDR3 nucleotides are TGTGCCAGCATTCGTACAGGGGCAAACACCATATATTTT.